Listed here is a single TCR beta chain. No antigen is known for it. No base quality values were provided; no much bigger clone lies one nucleotide off. The library was obtained by the immunoSEQ multiplex PCR assay. High-throughput TCR-beta CDR3 sequencing of genomic DNA from most patients was performed by Adaptive Biotechnologies. The paper's processing steps were these. TCR sequencing data for roughly 18 patients were retrieved from Adaptive's ImmunoSEQ software; three other patients were processed with MiXCR and VDJtools. Because the origin of CDR3 nucleotide sequences shared between donor and recipient could not be assigned, those sequences were removed. To count as alloreactive, a clone needed at least 2-fold expansion over unstimulated cells and a minimum CFSE-low frequency of 0.002% (template counts) or 0.001% (read counts). Mappable clones were those detected in sequenced pre-transplant spleen, lymph node, or MLR CFSE-low populations of the donor or recipient. The cumulative frequency of alloreactive clones was calculated as a percentage of all sequences, weighted by copy number. TCRdb obtained this table from immuneACCESS and retained in-frame rearrangements with V and J assigned. These tables miss some clones; where compared with another copy, unresolved V genes account for less than half of the shortfall, and the remainder is unexplained. Clone size and the V and J calls come from that table; the DNA yielded D and trimming. The sample yields about 25,000 clones; approximately 85% were counted once. The biggest ten clones account for over 0.85% of the sample.

V lost 8 bases and J lost 2 bases; the stretch between them is 10 bases long. Based on the germline V gene, the CDR1 and CDR2 sequences are SQVTM and ANQGSEA. The CDR3 holds 13 amino acids from the cysteine to the phenylalanine. Of all the DNA, just the CDR3 is kept, 39 bases in frame from base 1. This entry is derived from a study of graft-versus-host responses after intestinal transplantation listed by TCRdb under 2021. Study-level background: Recipients received multivisceral, liver-intestinal, or isolated intestinal transplants. Alloreactive clones were identified by sequencing pre-transplant mixed lymphocyte reaction products and comparing these products with unstimulated pre-transplant donor and recipient T cells. A peak of at least 4% donor T cells among recipient peripheral blood mononuclear cells was the definition used for donor T cell macrochimerism. Anti-thymocyte globulin induction was given to all recipients, followed by maintenance tacrolimus and steroids for two to three years. Instead of going to the commercial service, samples from a few later patients were sequenced in-house on an Illumina MiSeq and processed with MiXCR. After intestinal transplantation, graft-versus-host and host-versus-graft alloreactive T cell clones were followed in the graft, circulation and bone marrow using bulk TCR-beta CDR3 sequencing. The cohort enrolled 20 to 25 intestinal transplant recipients, one of whom was a retransplant, and a few patients without pretransplant specimens were excluded. General study outcomes and caveats: Peak levels of circulating GvH clones were associated with declines in HvG clones early after transplant. GvH clones were found in recipient bone marrow, and some of the GvH clones appeared earlier in ileal mucosa or blood, which is consistent with an intestinal mucosal origin. Conclusions were limited by the relatively low number and heterogeneity of intestinal transplant patients. High GvH to HvG T cell clonal ratios were observed in the allografts of patients with donor T cell macrochimerism.

In the first month after transplant, blood samples were collected up to 4 times, and after that at least monthly when available. This sample comprised PBMCs, obtained approximately 450 days after intestinal transplant. The clonotype comes from a human patient who received an intestinal transplant, so some T cells may come from the graft donor. The chain is made from TRBV29-1 and TRBJ2-6; perhaps TRBD2 is the D gene, with 5 bases matching. The CDR3 sequence is CSTRGTGANVLTF. Here is the DNA: TGCAGCACTAGAGGTACTGGGGCCAACGTCCTGACTTTC.